Reported below is one TCR beta chain. For TCR beta libraries, roughly 2 micrograms of genomic DNA were obtained from cryopreserved PBMCs. Produced via immunoSEQ multiplex PCR; TCRdb's table is partial and in-frame only. The data contain some 140,000 clones, 80% to 85% of them singletons. This specimen comes from a study of cytotoxic CD8 clonotypes in ibrutinib-treated CLL. The trim removed 6 bases at V and 0 bases at J, leaving 12 bases unmatched. The CDR3 has 17 amino acids. Germline values: CDR1 SGHRS, CDR2 YFSETQ. The source of this sequence is a human donor with chronic lymphocytic leukemia. V gene TRBV5-1 combines with J gene TRBJ1-3; 7 nucleotides agree with TRBD1. Here the sequenced sample was PBMCs, taken after 24 months of ibrutinib treatment. The CDR3 is CASTAGGQRSSGNTIYF. In DNA, the CDR3 is TGCGCCAGCACCGCGGGGGGACAGAGGAGCTCTGGAAACACCATATATTTT. Full variable domain (rest looked up from reference TRBV5-1 and TRBJ1-3): KAGVTQTPRYLIKTRGQQVTLSCSPISGHRSVSWYQQTPGQGLQFLFEYFSETQRNKGNFPGRFSGRQFSNSRSEMNVSTLELGDSALYLCASTAGGQRSSGNTIYFGEGSWLTVV.